These 31 T cell receptor beta chains originate from one sample sequenced in a study of human T cells and chemical hapten exposure. MiXCR, applied by TCRdb to the RACE reads, yields one record per CDR3 protein. The table has 70,000 to 95,000 distinct CDR3 sequences, about 8.6% seen once. Time point described: healthy volunteer bleed at 6 weeks. The template was total RNA from unfractionated whole blood. Sequenced sample: whole blood. These receptors were taken from a female donor in good health. Some clones in this sample may be carry-over from other donors' samples.

The chain recombines TRBV20-1 with TRBJ2-2, with 8 bases matching TRBD1. V gave up 4 bases and J gave up 6 bases; unmatched junction bases: 7. Germline assignment: CDR1 DFQATT and CDR2 SNEGSKA (reference sequence). The CDR3 spans 14 residues. This CDR3 reads CSAIRTGYAGELFF. CDR3 DNA: TGCAGTGCTATTAGGACAGGGTATGCCGGGGAGCTGTTTTTT.

This chain links TRBV5-5 with TRBJ1-1; 7 bases are a match to TRBD1. The CDR3 is made up of 14 amino acids. From germline, CDR1 is SGHKS and CDR2 YYEKEE (reference sequence). Trimming removed 4 bases from V and 6 bases from J; junction bases left unmatched: 9. The CDR3 nucleotides read TGTGCCAGCAGCCTCACGGGACAGACCTCTGAAGCTTTCTTT. Protein: CASSLTGQTSEAFF.

This clonotype was recorded at least ten times. The rearrangement joins TRBV10-3 to TRBJ1-2, with D possibly TRBD1 on 6 matching bases. This CDR3 contains 11 residues. Trimming stripped 7 bases from V and 6 bases from J, with 9 bases between. The germline CDR1 and CDR2 sequences are ENHRY and SYGVKD. Written as DNA, the CDR3 is TGTGCCATCACGAGGGGGAATGGCTACACCTTC. It codes for CAITRGNGYTF.

This clonotype came up many times. The chain links TRBV9 to TRBJ2-6, with TRBD1 matching 7 bases. With V trimmed by 3 bases and J by 0 bases, 6 bases remained unmatched. In germline, CDR1 is SGDLS, CDR2 YYNGEE. The CDR3 length is 17 residues. The CDR3 DNA is TGTGCCAGCAGCGGAGGGACAGCTTCCTCTGGGGCCAACGTCCTGACTTTC. Its translation is CASSGGTASSGANVLTF.

In its sample, this clonotype was seen a few times. This chain uses TRBV29-1 with TRBJ1-4; D perhaps matches TRBD1 (5 bases). CDR1 and CDR2 (germline): SQVTM, ANQGSEA. The length of the CDR3 is 12 residues. The V gene lost 4 bases and the J gene lost 8 bases, with 11 bases spanning the gap. CDR3 sequence: CSVAGHDEKLFF. The CDR3 DNA reads TGCAGCGTTGCAGGGCACGACGAAAAACTGTTTTTT.

A note on this clonotype: One base away lies a much larger clone, so this may be a sequencing read error. This chain links TRBV4-2 with TRBJ1-1; tentative D call: TRBD1 (5 bases). This CDR3 has 13 amino acids. Germline V gene lookup returns CDR1 LGHNA and CDR2 YNFKEQ. The CDR3 region is CASSPYRNTGAFF. The DNA of the CDR3 is TGTGCCAGCAGCCCTTACAGGAACACTGGAGCTTTCTTT.

This clonotype appeared a few times. V is TRBV4-3 and J is TRBJ2-3; D may match TRBD1 or TRBD2 (5 bases each). V gave up 0 bases and J gave up 12 bases, with 13 bases separating them. The length of the CDR3 is 13 residues. The V gene's germline CDR1 is LGHNA and CDR2 YSLEER. CDR3 DNA sequence: TGCGCCAGCAGCCAAGATGATTCGGGACCTCAGTATTTT. Amino acids: CASSQDDSGPQYF.

This clonotype appeared many times. The gene calls are TRBV12-3 or TRBV12-4 and TRBJ1-5; maybe TRBD1 (5 bases). The CDR3 sequence is 13 residues long. The V gene lost 6 bases and the J gene lost 2 bases, with 8 bases spanning the gap. This CDR3 reads CASSPRGNQPQHF. The CDR3 DNA sequence: TGTGCCAGCAGCCCCAGGGGCAATCAGCCCCAGCATTTT.

This clonotype has a count of ten or more. This CDR3 reads CASSVQRGVQETQYF. CDR3 nucleotide sequence: TGTGCCAGCAGTGTTCAGCGGGGGGTTCAAGAGACCCAGTACTTC. The genes are TRBV12-3 or TRBV12-4 and TRBJ2-5; 9 nucleotides align to TRBD2. Trimming removed 5 bases from V and 2 bases from J; junction bases left unmatched: 6. This CDR3 spans 15 amino acids.

V usage is TRBV7-2 and J usage is TRBJ1-1; tentative D call: TRBD1 (5 bases). The V end lost 6 bases, the J end lost 2 bases, and 13 bases lay between the germline ends. Germline loops: CDR1 SGHTA, CDR2 FQGNSA. CDR3 length: 14 amino acids. The CDR3 sequence is CASRIGGTNTEAFF. DNA for the CDR3: TGTGCCAGCAGGATAGGAGGGACTAACACTGAAGCTTTCTTT.

This clonotype was seen a few times. This chain connects TRBV20-1 to TRBJ2-7; 7 bases match TRBD1. This CDR3 region has 14 residues. V shed 5 bases, J shed 1 base, and the junction held 8 bases outside the gene matches. Per the germline V gene, CDR1 is DFQATT and CDR2 is SNEGSKA (reference sequence). The CDR3 nucleotides read TGCAGTGCTGAGTCCGCGACAGGGTCCTACGAGCAGTACTTC. Translating gives CSAESATGSYEQYF.

This clonotype has a count of ten or more. The V gene is TRBV6-1, the J gene TRBJ2-2; 7 nucleotides agree with TRBD1. V was pared by 5 bases and J by 1 base, with 7 bases of the junction left unmatched. This CDR3 has 16 residues. Germline values: CDR1 MNHNS, CDR2 SASEGT. The CDR3 sequence is CASSRMGQRNTGELFF. CDR3 nucleotide sequence: TGTGCCAGCAGTAGGATGGGACAGAGGAACACCGGGGAGCTGTTTTTT.

The sample holds a few counts of this clonotype. Here the CDR3 DNA reads TGCGCCAGCAGCACCGGGGACGCGCGTGATAGCTACACCTTC. Its protein product is CASSTGDARDSYTF. This chain connects TRBV5-1 to TRBJ1-2; tentative D call: TRBD1 (5 bases). The CDR3 spans 14 residues. The V gene lost 4 bases and the J gene lost 9 bases, with 19 bases spanning the gap. Per the germline V gene, CDR1 is SGHRS and CDR2 is YFSETQ.

Turning to this clonotype: The junction differs from germline at one of its ends, possibly a read error. The chain is built from TRBV2 and TRBJ2-3; D is possibly TRBD1 (6 bases). CDR3 length: 17 residues. Germline lookup yields CDR1 SNHLY and CDR2 FYNNEI. The CDR3 loop reads CARSAGRTGTSTDTQYF. The CDR3 DNA sequence: TGTGCCAGAAGTGCGGGCCGTACAGGGACCAGCACAGATACGCAGTATTTT.

This sequence joins TRBV18 and TRBJ2-7; 8 bases agree with TRBD1. Per the germline V gene, CDR1 is KGHSH and CDR2 is LQKENI. The CDR3 contains 15 residues. J was trimmed by 3 bases and V by 6 bases; bases with no gene match: 10. CDR3 protein: CASSPDRGRGYEQYF. The CDR3, as DNA: TGTGCCAGCTCTCCAGACAGGGGCCGGGGCTACGAGCAGTACTTC.

This clonotype was seen many times. The J gene is TRBJ1-1, the V gene TRBV5-1, with 8 nucleotides matching TRBD1. CDR3 length equals 15 residues. Germline V gene data show CDR1 as SGHRS and CDR2 as YFSETQ. V was clipped by 6 bases and J by 2 bases; unmatched bases: 9. The CDR3 DNA reads TGCGCCAGCAAAGACAGGGGCAGAGGTAACACTGAAGCTTTCTTT. This encodes CASKDRGRGNTEAFF.

The chain recombines TRBV12-3 or TRBV12-4 with TRBJ2-3, with D maybe TRBD1 (5 bases). V lost 6 bases and J 3 bases, leaving 10 bases between the germline ends. The CDR3 runs 13 residues. DNA for the CDR3: TGTGCCAGCAGCTTTTCAGGGACAGATACGCAGTATTTT. Translation: CASSFSGTDTQYF.

This clonotype was seen many times. The CDR3 DNA reads TGCAGTGCTAGACCTGACACGGACACTGAAGCTTTCTTT. It translates to CSARPDTDTEAFF. The rearrangement uses TRBV20-1 and TRBJ1-1; D ambiguous. The ends were cut back, 2 bases at V and 3 bases at J, with 10 bases in the middle. This CDR3 spans 13 amino acids. Per the germline V gene, CDR1 is DFQATT and CDR2 is SNEGSKA (reference sequence).

This clonotype was seen many times. As DNA, the CDR3 is TGTGCCAGCAGCCCTAGTGGGGGACAGGGGGCAGGGGAGCAGTACTTC. The encoded protein is CASSPSGGQGAGEQYF. V is TRBV12-3 or TRBV12-4 and J is TRBJ2-7; TRBD1 aligns across 12 bases. The CDR3 runs 16 residues. Trimming took 6 bases from V and 7 from J; bases not matched to a gene: 13.

This clonotype was observed at least ten times. This chain joins TRBV12-3 or TRBV12-4 and TRBJ1-4, with 9 bases fitting TRBD1. The CDR3 has 15 amino acids. J lost 8 bases, V lost 7 bases, and 11 bases had no gene match. CDR3 in DNA: TGTGCCAGCACCATAACCGGGACAGGGAGCGAAAAACTGTTTTTT. Translating it yields CASTITGTGSEKLFF.

This clonotype was counted a few times. This may be a read error, as it is one base from a much larger clone. The V call is TRBV6-5, the J call TRBJ1-6, with D uncertain. In germline, CDR1 is MNHEY, CDR2 SVGAGI. The CDR3 runs 15 residues. CDR3 in DNA: TGTGCCAGCAGTTACTCGCAGGCTTATAATGCACCCCTCCACTTT. Its protein is CASSYSQAYNAPLHF.

In its sample, this clonotype was seen many times. The chain combines TRBV7-9 with TRBJ2-4; D remains ambiguous. V lost 2 bases to trimming and J lost 5 bases, with 10 bases between them. This CDR3 has 14 residues. Germline CDR1 and CDR2: SEHNR and FQNEAQ (reference sequence). The CDR3 loop is CASSLNLGQNIQYF. CDR3 DNA: TGTGCCAGCAGCTTAAATCTAGGGCAAAACATTCAGTACTTC.

This clonotype has a count of ten or more. In DNA, the CDR3 is TGTGCCAGCAGCCAAGGTCTGGGGCCGGGAACCGGGGAGCTGTTTTTT. Translating it yields CASSQGLGPGTGELFF. The genes are TRBV4-2 and TRBJ2-2, with D possibly called TRBD1 or TRBD2 (5 bases each). V dropped 1 base and J dropped 5 bases, with 14 bases sitting between them. The germline V gene has CDR1 LGHNA and CDR2 YNFKEQ. The CDR3 contains 16 residues.

V is TRBV4-3 and J is TRBJ1-2; tentative D call: TRBD1 (5 bases). This CDR3 has 15 residues. Trimming pared 1 base from V and 2 bases from J, leaving 11 bases between. Germline CDR1 reads LGHNA; CDR2 reads YSLEER. The CDR3 region is CASSQGQNENYGYTF. The CDR3 DNA follows: TGCGCCAGCAGCCAAGGACAGAATGAGAACTATGGCTACACCTTC.

This clonotype has just a few counts. The genes are TRBV12-3 or TRBV12-4 and TRBJ2-7, with a weak D call TRBD2 (6 bases). Trimming cost V 7 bases and J 7 bases, with 17 bases left between them. This CDR3 comprises 13 residues. CDR3 nucleotide sequence: TGTGCCAGCACCCCTGGGACTCCTGCGGAGCAGTACTTC. It encodes CASTPGTPAEQYF.

V and J are TRBV2 and TRBJ1-5, with 8 positions matching TRBD1. Germline trimming cut 6 bases from V and 0 bases from J; bases unmatched to any gene: 10. The CDR3 sequence is 17 residues long. CDR1 and CDR2 (germline): SNHLY, FYNNEI. This CDR3 is CASSPRTGNRSNQPQHF. CDR3 nucleotide sequence: TGTGCCAGCAGCCCACGGACAGGGAACCGTAGCAATCAGCCCCAGCATTTT.

In DNA, the CDR3 is TGTGCCAGCTCACCACCGACAGGGCCGGGAAACACCATATATTTT. Translated, it gives CASSPPTGPGNTIYF. The rearrangement links TRBV18 to TRBJ1-3; 7 nucleotides agree with TRBD1. V gave up 0 bases and J gave up 4 bases; unmatched junction bases: 3. The germline gives CDR1 KGHSH, CDR2 LQKENI. The CDR3 has 15 residues.

The chain joins TRBV12-3 or TRBV12-4 to TRBJ1-2; D unclear. With 6 bases removed from V and 4 bases from J, the gap between germline ends came to 6 bases. The CDR3 extends over 11 amino acids. The CDR3 DNA is TGTGCCAGCAGCGGCAGCTATGGCTACACCTTC. Protein sequence: CASSGSYGYTF.

This clonotype has at least ten counts. V and J are TRBV7-6 and TRBJ2-5, with 8 bases fitting TRBD1. Germline CDR1 is SGHVS and CDR2 is FNYEAQ. V was pared by 1 base and J by 9 bases, with 13 bases of the junction left unmatched. The CDR3 is 16 residues long. The CDR3, as DNA: TGTGCCAGCAGCTTAGGGCGACCGGGACAGGTTTTCGCCCAGTACTTC. It yields the protein CASSLGRPGQVFAQYF.

The chain combines TRBV27 with TRBJ2-7; D might be TRBD2 (6 bases). The CDR3 contains 13 residues. Per germline, CDR1 MNHEY and CDR2 SMNVEV (reference sequence). The germline V and J ends were trimmed by 8 bases and 5 bases, with 16 bases remaining between them. CDR3 residues: CASGFPGLHEQYF. The CDR3 DNA reads TGTGCCAGCGGGTTCCCGGGACTTCACGAGCAGTACTTC.

The genes are TRBV3-2 and TRBJ2-7; TRBD1, the table's D call, lacks a check against the DNA. TRBV3-2 is designated a pseudogene. The CDR3 length is 18 residues. In DNA, the CDR3 is TGTGCCAGCAGCCCACTTTTTTTCTCCGGGACAGGGGGTTACGAGCAGTACTTC. It is translated as CASSPLFFSGTGGYEQYF.